These T cell receptor beta chains were read from a single sample in a study of T cells after yellow fever vaccination. Using its own MiXCR run on the 5' RACE reads, TCRdb lists one record per CDR3 protein. The sample lists under 550,000 distinct CDR3 sequences, less than 25% seen once, with around 17% in the top ten. Specimen: PBMCs, collected roughly 23 days after the first yellow fever vaccination. These receptors were collected from a man between 18 and 29 years old who received the YFV17D yellow fever vaccine. Each CDR3 is given with its conserved first and last residue. D genes are given only for firm matches. Rows may omit the clone size; those that give it use once, few, many or a size class.

clone size	V gene	J gene	D gene	CDR3 DNA	CDR3 protein
few	TRBV7-9	TRBJ2-3	-	TGTGCCAGCAGCCCCCACCTCCGACAGAGCACAGATACGCAGTATTTT	CASSPHLRQSTDTQYF
few	TRBV4-1	TRBJ1-1	-	TGCGCCAGCAGCCCCCCCCGGGGGGCGAGGACTGAAGCTTTCTTT	CASSPPRGARTEAFF
-	TRBV4-1	TRBJ2-3	-	TGCGCCAGCAGCCGGGGGGTTTCTAGCACAGATACGCAGTATTTT	CASSRGVSSTDTQYF
-	TRBV7-9	TRBJ2-6	-	TGTGCCAGCAGCCCTCACACAGACTACTCTGGGGCCAACGTCCTGACTTTC	CASSPHTDYSGANVLTF
-	TRBV20-1	TRBJ2-3	TRBD2	TGCAGTGCTAGAGAGACTAGCGGGGTGGATACGCAGTATTTT	CSARETSGVDTQYF
-	TRBV27	TRBJ1-1	-	TGTGCCAGCAGTTTAAGGGGGTCGGACACTGAAGCTTTCTTT	CASSLRGSDTEAFF
many	TRBV5-1	TRBJ2-1	TRBD1	TGCGCCAGCGGCCCCTGGGACAGGGGGCGCCTTGAGCAGTTCTTC	CASGPWDRGRLEQFF
-	TRBV20-1	TRBJ1-5	-	TGCAGTGCTAGAGATCAATCGGCAGCCTATAGCAATCAGCCCCAGCATTTT	CSARDQSAAYSNQPQHF
-	TRBV14	TRBJ2-7	-	TGTGCCAGCAGCCAAGTTTTCCAGGTCCGACCCCAGTACTTC	CASSQVFQVRPQYF
few	TRBV12-3/TRBV12-4	TRBJ2-7	-	TGTGCCAGCAGTCCCCTGGGGAGTGCCAACGAGCAGTACTTC	CASSPLGSANEQYF
-	TRBV4-1	TRBJ1-5	-	TGCGCCAGCAGCCAAGATAACCAGTCAGGGTGGCAGCCCCAGCATTTT	CASSQDNQSGWQPQHF
few	TRBV7-2	TRBJ2-1	TRBD2	TGTGCCAGCAGCTGGGCCGGGACTAGCGGATACAATGAGCAGTTCTTC	CASSWAGTSGYNEQFF
few	TRBV21-1	TRBJ2-7	-	TGTGCCAGCAAGGAGGGTTACGAGCAGTACTTC	CASKEGYEQYF
-	TRBV7-2	TRBJ1-6	TRBD1	TGTGCCAGCAGCTTAATTCACCGACAGGGGAGTTCACCCCTCCACTTT	CASSLIHRQGSSPLHF
-	TRBV20-1	TRBJ1-1	-	TGCAGTGCTAGTGGAGTTGAAGCTTTCTTT	CSASGVEAFF
-	TRBV7-3	TRBJ1-2	-	TGTGCCAGCAGCCTAACAGGGACTCGCGGCTACACCTTC	CASSLTGTRGYTF
few	TRBV5-1	TRBJ2-1	-	TGCGCCAGCAGCTTGGGTGAGGGTAGCTCCTACAATGAGCAGTTCTTC	CASSLGEGSSYNEQFF
many	TRBV7-9	TRBJ2-7	TRBD1	TGTGCCAGCAGCTTAGCCGGGACAGAAACCTACGAGCAGTACTTC	CASSLAGTETYEQYF
-	TRBV11-2	TRBJ2-5	-	TGTGCCAGCAGCTTAGACCTTGTTGAGACCCAGTACTTC	CASSLDLVETQYF
-	TRBV20-1	TRBJ2-5	TRBD2	TGCAGTGCTAGTGGGACTAAGATCGAAGAGACCCAGTACTTC	CSASGTKIEETQYF
few	TRBV30	TRBJ2-2	TRBD1	TGTGCCTGGGGCTCTGGACAGGGGGTCGGGGAGCTGTTTTTT	CAWGSGQGVGELFF
few	TRBV4-1	TRBJ1-1	-	TGCGCCAGCAGCCAAGATATCTCTGGGGGGCGGACTGAAGCTTTCTTT	CASSQDISGGRTEAFF
-	TRBV10-3	TRBJ2-7	TRBD1	TGTGCCATCAGTGAGCCAATCGGGACAGGGATGGACGAGCAGTACTTC	CAISEPIGTGMDEQYF
-	TRBV12-3/TRBV12-4	TRBJ2-1	-	TGTGCCAGCAGTTCTGACCAGCCTCTAACTGAGCAGTTCTTC	CASSSDQPLTEQFF
few	TRBV20-1	TRBJ1-4	-	TGCAGTGCCCCCTCGGGGGGGGGGCTTGATGAAAAACTGTTTTTT	CSAPSGGGLDEKLFF
-	TRBV4-3	TRBJ2-1	-	TGCGCCAGCAGCCAAGTGGCAGGAGCCTACAATGAGCAGTTCTTC	CASSQVAGAYNEQFF
-	TRBV2	TRBJ2-5	TRBD2	TGTGCCAGCGGTCGCTCGACTAGCGCCCAAGAGACCCAGTACTTC	CASGRSTSAQETQYF
many	TRBV12-3/TRBV12-4	TRBJ2-1	TRBD2	TGTGCCAGCTTCGAGCGGGGTGAGAATGAGCAGTTCTTC	CASFERGENEQFF
many	TRBV25-1	TRBJ1-6	TRBD1	TGTGCCAGCAGTGAAGCGGGACAGCCAAGTTCACCCCTCCACTTT	CASSEAGQPSSPLHF
-	TRBV4-1	TRBJ1-5	TRBD1	TGCGCCAGCAGCCAAGAACAGGGGATCGTCAATCAGCCCCAGCATTTT	CASSQEQGIVNQPQHF
few	TRBV4-3	TRBJ2-5	-	TGCGCCAGCAGCCAAGGGGTAGGAGGTCACGAGACCCAGTACTTC	CASSQGVGGHETQYF
-	TRBV3-1	TRBJ1-1	-	TGTGCCAGCAGCCGATGGACGGGGAACACTGAAGCTTTCTTT	CASSRWTGNTEAFF
-	TRBV20-1	TRBJ1-2	-	TGCAGTGCTAGAGATGGGCGGGGGCGGGATGGCTACACCTTC	CSARDGRGRDGYTF
-	TRBV4-1	TRBJ1-2	TRBD1	TGCGCCAGCAGCCTGACAGGGGTTGGGTATGGCTACACCTTC	CASSLTGVGYGYTF
few	TRBV20-1	TRBJ2-5	-	TGCAGTGCTAGTTGGGAGACCCAGTACTTC	CSASWETQYF
-	TRBV25-1	TRBJ2-1	-	TGTGCCAGCAGTCCCGCAGGCTTCTCCTACAATGAGCAGTTCTTC	CASSPAGFSYNEQFF
few	TRBV7-2	TRBJ1-1	-	TGTGCCAGCAGCGCCCGACTATTGAACACTGAAGCTTTCTTT	CASSARLLNTEAFF
few	TRBV5-4	TRBJ1-5	-	TGTGCCAGCAGCAGGGACCCCCGAGGCAATCAGCCCCAGCATTTT	CASSRDPRGNQPQHF
-	TRBV7-2	TRBJ1-1	-	TGTGCCAGCAGCCTCTCTACAGGGTTGAACACTGAAGCTTTCTTT	CASSLSTGLNTEAFF
-	TRBV4-3	TRBJ1-1	TRBD1	TGCGCCAGCAGCCGAGGGACAGTTTCGCCTACTGAAGCTTTCTTT	CASSRGTVSPTEAFF
few	TRBV6-1	TRBJ2-5	TRBD1	TGTGCCGGAAGTAGGGGGCGCGCAGAGACCCAGTACTTC	CAGSRGRAETQYF
-	TRBV7-9	TRBJ2-5	TRBD2	TGTGCCAGCAGCCCGGGGAGGGTCCCAGAGACCCAGTACTTC	CASSPGRVPETQYF
-	TRBV20-1	TRBJ2-3	TRBD2	TGCAGTGCAAGGCCCCGGCGGGGGGGTACGGATACGCAGTATTTT	CSARPRRGGTDTQYF
-	TRBV5-1	TRBJ2-1	TRBD2	TGCGCCAGTCGGAGACTAGCGGGGGACAATGAGCAGTTCTTC	CASRRLAGDNEQFF
many	TRBV7-3	TRBJ2-2	TRBD2	TGTGCCAGCAGCTTACTCGGGGGGGCTATCGGGGAGCTGTTTTTT	CASSLLGGAIGELFF
few	TRBV6-1	TRBJ2-1	-	TGTGCCAGCAGTGCTGGCCTCCGCAATGAGCAGTTCTTC	CASSAGLRNEQFF
-	TRBV19	TRBJ1-4	-	TGTGCCAGTAGTAAAGCGGGCAGTCGAAGGGAAAAACTGTTTTTT	CASSKAGSRREKLFF
-	TRBV5-1	TRBJ2-3	-	TGCGCCAGCGGGGACATTTCTAGCACAGATACGCAGTATTTT	CASGDISSTDTQYF
-	TRBV6-2/TRBV6-3	TRBJ2-5	-	TGTGCCAGCAGTCCCCGGAGCCCCAAAGAGACCCAGTACTTC	CASSPRSPKETQYF
-	TRBV5-1	TRBJ2-1	TRBD1	TGCGCCAGCAGCTTACCGGGACAGGGTTTTGGGAGTGAGCAGTTCTTC	CASSLPGQGFGSEQFF
-	TRBV5-5	TRBJ2-1	TRBD1	TGTGCCAGCAGCCCGGACAGGTCCCCCTACTACAATGAGCAGTTCTTC	CASSPDRSPYYNEQFF
many	TRBV4-3	TRBJ2-2	TRBD2	TGCGCCAGCAGCCAATTAGCGGGGGGAACGGGCGGGGAGCTGTTTTTT	CASSQLAGGTGGELFF